This TCR beta chain derives from a study of blood T cells in healthy people across ages. Study overall: Template-switching capture recovered about one barcoded beta molecule per two T cells.

Notes on the study in general: With donor CMV status unknown, expanded clonotype changes were possibly confounded.

The CDR3 contains 13 residues. Germline assignment: CDR1 SGHTA and CDR2 FQGNSA. The V and J ends lost 0 bases and 8 bases respectively, with 5 bases between them. Alongside a J-beta primer mix, a sample-barcoded 5' primer served in a second PCR lasting about 7 to 11 cycles. With 12 random nucleotides, a template-switch adaptor tagged each individual cDNA molecule. MiXCR, applied by TCRdb to the 5' RACE reads, yields one record per CDR3 protein. The sample includes 1.5 million to 2 million distinct CDR3 sequences, more than 35% seen only once; the top ten take under 30%. A note on this clonotype: Its antigen is not identified.

The chain links TRBV7-2 to TRBJ1-6; D call uncertain. Source material: blood. This clonotype was sampled from a human donor in good health. CDR3 sequence: CASSLADDSPLHF. CDR3 coding DNA: TGTGCCAGCAGCTTAGCGGATGATTCACCCCTCCACTTT. Using reference TRBV7-2 and TRBJ1-6 for the parts outside the CDR3, the full variable domain is GAGVSQSPSNKVTEKGKDVELRCDPISGHTALYWYRQSLGQGLEFLIYFQGNSAPDKSGLPSDRFSAERTGGSVSTLTIQRTQQEDSAVYLCASSLADDSPLHFGNGTRLTVT.